This TCR beta chain was sequenced in a study of blood T cell repertoires in COVID-19. On the study more broadly: Specimens from acute and convalescent COVID-19 originated in the United States, Italy and Spain. T cells, B-cell-depleted T cells, or PBMCs provided the cDNA or gDNA that served as material.

Germline lookup yields CDR1 SGHNT and CDR2 YYREEE (reference sequence). The CDR3 is 13 residues long. Trimming stripped 3 bases from V and 4 bases from J, with 11 bases between. Measured with immunoSEQ multiplex PCR; TCRdb has only the in-frame clones, and not every one. Among under 300,000 clones listed, around 86% were seen once. The V call is TRBV5-4, the J call TRBJ2-7, with TRBD1 as a possible D gene (5 bases). The receptor was derived from an elderly man with acute or convalescent COVID-19. The specimen was peripheral blood. CDR3 nucleotides: TGTGCCAGCAGCTCAGGGAAAGAGTACGAGCAGTACTTC. Translating it yields CASSSGKEYEQYF. Based on the CDR3 plus reference TRBV5-4 and TRBJ2-7, the full variable domain is ETGVTQSPTHLIKTRGQQVTLRCSSQSGHNTVSWYQQALGQGPQFIFQYYREEENGRGNFPPRFSGLQFPNYSSELNVNALELDDSALYLCASSSGKEYEQYFGPGTRLTVT.